This T cell receptor (beta chain) was sequenced during a study of memory B cells and T cells in multiple sclerosis. Turning to this clone: Its antigen is currently unknown.

Findings of the study overall: Normalization was needed because clone-set size differences affected shared clonotype counts.

Measured with immunoSEQ multiplex PCR; TCRdb has only the in-frame clones, and not every one. The sample yields 46,000 or so clones, about 80% seen once. V lost 3 bases and J lost 1, with 9 bases in between. There are 14 residues in the CDR3. The germline gives CDR1 MRHNA, CDR2 SNTAGT. Stimulus-free culture yielded autoproliferating CFSE-dim and non-proliferating CFSE-high T cells, each sequenced separately. Pooled replicate wells came from about 5x10^7 CFSE-labeled PBMCs cultured around seven days without stimulus. The PBMCs received 0.5 uM CFSE and serum-free culture with no added stimuli. The receptor's source is a human donor with multiple sclerosis. Sequencing was carried out using PBMCs from blood kept in culture. V is TRBV6-4 and J is TRBJ1-1; D is undetermined. The CDR3 DNA reads TGTGCCAGCAGTGAGGCGGGAGAGAACACTGAAGCTTTCTTT. Amino acid sequence: CASSEAGENTEAFF.